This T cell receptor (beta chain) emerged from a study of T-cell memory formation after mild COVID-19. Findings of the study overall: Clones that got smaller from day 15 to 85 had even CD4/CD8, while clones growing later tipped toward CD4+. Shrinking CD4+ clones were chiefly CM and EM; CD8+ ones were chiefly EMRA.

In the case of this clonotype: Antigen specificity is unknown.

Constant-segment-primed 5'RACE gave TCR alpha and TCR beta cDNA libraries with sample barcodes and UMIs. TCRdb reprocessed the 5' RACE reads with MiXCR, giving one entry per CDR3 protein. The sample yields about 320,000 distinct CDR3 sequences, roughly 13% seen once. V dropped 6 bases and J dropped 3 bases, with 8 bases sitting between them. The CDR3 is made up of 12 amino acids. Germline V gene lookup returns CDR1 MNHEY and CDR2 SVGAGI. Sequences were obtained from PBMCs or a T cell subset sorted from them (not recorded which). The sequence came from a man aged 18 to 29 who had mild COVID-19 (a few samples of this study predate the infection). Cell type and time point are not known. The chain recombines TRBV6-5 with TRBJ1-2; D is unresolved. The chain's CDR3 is CASRTRDYGYTF. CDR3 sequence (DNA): TGTGCCAGCAGGACGAGAGACTATGGCTACACCTTC.